The next 6 T cell receptor beta chains were all read from a single sample in a study of cytomegalovirus exposure and HLA in healthy donors. PCR involved 60 Vbeta and 13 Jbeta primers. TCRdb's copy holds only in-frame clones and misses some; the assay was immunoSEQ multiplex PCR. In total, the table holds approximately 70,000 clones. Sequencing input: PBMCs. Receptors originate from a female donor in good health and CMV-seropositive.

The chain links TRBV11-2 to TRBJ2-7, with D unresolved. The CDR3 length is 12 residues. Deletions cut 6 bases from V and 9 bases from J, with 15 bases between. CDR1 is SGHAT and CDR2 is FQNNGV in the germline V gene. CDR3 DNA sequence: TGTGCCAGCAGAACTGATGACTCCGGGCAGTACTTC. Its protein product is CASRTDDSGQYF.

The rearrangement joins TRBV4-2 to TRBJ1-4, with 7 bases aligning to TRBD1. Germline assignment: CDR1 LGHNA and CDR2 YNFKEQ. V lost 2 bases, J lost 7 bases, and 10 bases stayed unmatched. CDR3 length: 16 residues. The CDR3 loop is CASSQSGQGVPEKLFF. The CDR3, as DNA: TGTGCCAGCAGCCAATCGGGGCAGGGGGTTCCTGAAAAACTGTTTTTT.

This chain connects TRBV7-9 to TRBJ2-3; D is unclear. The V end lost 1 base, the J end lost 2 bases, and 7 bases lay between the germline ends. The CDR3 is 14 residues long. Germline-derived CDR1 and CDR2 are SEHNR and FQNEAQ (reference sequence). The DNA for the CDR3 is TGTGCCAGCAGCTTAGAGAGAACCACAGATACGCAGTATTTT. Its protein product is CASSLERTTDTQYF.

The CDR3 loop is CASSQDREETQYF. The CDR3 DNA sequence: TGCGCCAGCAGCCAAGATCGAGAAGAGACCCAGTACTTC. The chain joins TRBV4-3 to TRBJ2-5, with D unresolved. Per the germline V gene, CDR1 is LGHNA and CDR2 is YSLEER. This CDR3 has 13 residues. V was clipped by 0 bases and J by 3 bases, with 5 bases between them.

The rearrangement uses TRBV14 and TRBJ2-3; 9 bases line up with TRBD2. CDR3 length equals 18 residues. With V trimmed by 4 bases and J by 5 bases, 16 bases remained unmatched. Germline CDR1 is SGHDN and CDR2 is FVKESK. CDR3: CASSPDFRAGGPIDTQYF. The CDR3, as DNA: TGTGCCAGCAGCCCAGATTTCCGAGCGGGAGGCCCTATAGATACGCAGTATTTT.

The V call is TRBV27, the J call TRBJ2-5, with D possibly TRBD1 on 6 matching bases. In germline, CDR1 is MNHEY, CDR2 SMNVEV (reference sequence). V gave up 4 bases and J gave up 5 bases, with 11 bases separating them. The CDR3 covers 13 residues. CDR3 amino acids: CASSSTGMETQYF. The CDR3 coding sequence is TGTGCCAGCAGTTCTACAGGGATGGAGACCCAGTACTTC.